These T cell receptor beta chains were read from a single sample in a study of identical twins. TCRdb passed the 5' RACE reads through MiXCR, listing each CDR3 protein once. The sample holds hundreds of thousands of distinct CDR3 sequences; less than 9% are singletons and the top ten take around 1.6%. The data were also submitted as part of a second study, on yellow fever vaccine responses in identical twins.

What was sequenced was PBMCs. These receptors all stem from a woman younger than 30 in good health. The CDR3 runs from the conserved cysteine through the conserved F or W.

TRBJ2-5 | TRBV6-1 | CASSQGHLQETQYF
TRBJ1-2 | TRBV12-3/TRBV12-4 | CASSLGHYGYTF
TRBJ1-4 | TRBV25-1 | CASSEFGGDNEKLFF
TRBJ2-1 | TRBV7-8 | CASSLFGALPSYNEQFF
TRBJ2-2 | TRBV20-1 | CSARGPLGTGELFF
TRBJ1-2 | TRBV3-1 | CASSQADRVLNYGYTF
TRBJ2-1 | TRBV3-1 | CASSQVGGGPNEQFF
TRBJ1-2 | TRBV4-1 | CASSHGHLYGYTF
TRBJ2-4 | TRBV7-2 | CASSPEPARGWGNIQYF
TRBJ1-1 | TRBV28 | CASRLHRAGDTEAFF
TRBJ2-1 | TRBV6-5 | CASSWTGGASSYNEQFF
TRBJ2-6 | TRBV18 | CASSPLSLPGANVLTF
TRBJ2-5 | TRBV4-1 | CASSQGAGVMYQETQYF
TRBJ1-3 | TRBV3-1 | CASSQERTAGNTIYF
TRBJ2-3 | TRBV5-5 | CASSPGTGSDTQYF
TRBJ2-5 | TRBV4-2 | CASSEDGRGFTSGRAMGETQYF
TRBJ2-5 | TRBV10-3 | CAISDSGRSGETQYF
TRBJ2-1 | TRBV10-3 | CAISPGTGAKTSYNEQFF
TRBJ2-2 | TRBV10-3 | CAISRWGSGIGTGELFF
TRBJ2-5 | TRBV29-1 | CSVTSAGETQYF
TRBJ2-7 | TRBV27 | CASSSGGSSYEQYF
TRBJ2-3 | TRBV4-1 | CASSQDRGPADTQYF
TRBJ2-7 | TRBV9 | CASSVGLAASYEQYF
TRBJ2-3 | TRBV5-1 | CASSLVGISTDTQYF
TRBJ2-3 | TRBV12-3/TRBV12-4 | CASSFVLDTQYF
TRBJ2-5 | TRBV5-1 | CASSSQSYSAETQYF
TRBJ2-5 | TRBV20-1 | CSAEGGQGPQTQYF
TRBJ1-1 | TRBV25-1 | CASSVGLEAFF
TRBJ1-1 | TRBV12-3/TRBV12-4 | CASSLATQMNTEAFF
TRBJ2-7 | TRBV7-8 | CASSLGLAGVNEQYF
TRBJ2-7 | TRBV27 | CASSPGRIYEQYF
TRBJ1-1 | TRBV10-1 | CASSESDKNTEAFF
TRBJ2-7 | TRBV5-1 | CASSPLGAYEQYF
TRBJ1-1 | TRBV10-2 | CASRHGQVNTEAFF
TRBJ1-6 | TRBV28 | CASSDPSRPNNSPLHF
TRBJ2-3 | TRBV7-6 | CASSLSWKNTDTQYF
TRBJ2-3 | TRBV24-1 | CATSDPGLAGEGSTQYF
TRBJ1-2 | TRBV29-1 | CSVERGFDGYTF
TRBJ1-1 | TRBV29-1 | CSVQTGREAFF
TRBJ2-1 | TRBV7-3 | CASSNSGGEAYNEQFF
TRBJ2-3 | TRBV25-1 | CASSPAATSTDTQYF
TRBJ2-2 | TRBV12-3/TRBV12-4 | CASTKDRTLKTGELFF
TRBJ2-3 | TRBV7-2 | CASSFSPQRGSTDTQYF
TRBJ2-1 | TRBV20-1 | CSAPDRVSSYNEQFF
TRBJ2-2 | TRBV12-3/TRBV12-4 | CASSRAGTGTGELFF
TRBJ2-3 | TRBV20-1 | CSALSGYTQYF
TRBJ1-5 | TRBV27 | CASSLRVSNQPQHF
TRBJ2-6 | TRBV6-5 | CASSYSWGSGANVLTF
TRBJ1-5 | TRBV12-3/TRBV12-4 | CASSRSGTGDNQPQHF
TRBJ2-3 | TRBV4-1 | CASSQRTGSTDTQYF